This is a list of T cell receptor beta chains from one sample in a study of CD8+CD57+ T cells in acquired aplastic anemia. Each CDR3 protein is one row after TCRdb ran MiXCR on the reads. The sample shows about 160,000 distinct CDR3 sequences, 70% to 80% of them seen only once. Material: sorted CD4+, CD8+, or CD8+CD57+ T cells (not recorded which) from PBMCs. Every receptor here comes from a human donor with aplastic anemia. CDR3s include the opening cysteine and the closing phenylalanine or tryptophan. Clone sizes are given selectively: once, few, many, or a class where the clone is expanded.

J	V	size	CDR3
TRBJ2-3	TRBV19	NA	CASRTGQSTDTQYF
TRBJ2-5	TRBV7-9	NA	CASSLLPQETQYF
TRBJ1-3	TRBV7-9	NA	CASMTDGNTIYF
TRBJ2-7	TRBV7-4	NA	CASSLDLATDEQYF
TRBJ2-3	TRBV9	once	CASSVGSGGRGTDTQYF
TRBJ1-2	TRBV2	NA	CASSEEGPLGYTF
TRBJ2-3	TRBV7-9	NA	CASSFERGGTDTQYF
TRBJ1-5	TRBV7-2	NA	CASSLRDSTTNQPQHF
TRBJ2-1	TRBV7-9	NA	CASSTPMRGASGNEQFF
TRBJ2-7	TRBV2	NA	CASSEDRDYEQYF
TRBJ2-7	TRBV7-2	once	CASSHGQGPYEQYF
TRBJ2-2	TRBV7-9	many	CASSHRPTNTGELFF
TRBJ1-1	TRBV29-1	few	CSVGTVNTEAFF
TRBJ2-7	TRBV5-6	NA	CASSLGGQGAFLYEQYF
TRBJ2-5	TRBV7-3	NA	CASSTTLAGGQEAQYF
TRBJ2-1	TRBV5-6	few	CASSPLGGAFTTDEQFF
TRBJ1-2	TRBV6-5	NA	CASSYSNPGTSYGYTF
TRBJ2-3	TRBV6-5	NA	CASRPYRGITDTQYF
TRBJ2-7	TRBV5-8	NA	CASSSTGTGANSYEQYF
TRBJ1-5	TRBV20-1	few	CSARIGGNQPQHF
TRBJ2-3	TRBV29-1	NA	CSVDGLGRTDTQYF
TRBJ1-3	TRBV9	NA	CAGSEGVSSGNTIYF
TRBJ2-3	TRBV15	NA	CATSDSKHTQYF
TRBJ1-6	TRBV19	NA	CASSRDRFSSPLHF
TRBJ2-7	TRBV7-6	NA	CASSLAEGEGYEQYF
TRBJ2-5	TRBV7-6	NA	CASSFRDQETQYF
TRBJ2-1	TRBV10-3	once	CAISNGYSEQFF
TRBJ1-2	TRBV20-1	NA	CSARGTGLGYTF
TRBJ2-7	TRBV12-3/TRBV12-4	many	CASSSLGYSSYEQYF